This TCR beta chain was sequenced during a study of blood T cells in healthy people across ages. This clonotype appeared once. The antigen remains unidentified. A second PCR of about 7 to 11 cycles used a sample-barcoded 5' primer and a J-beta primer mix. Each TCR beta cDNA got a 12-nucleotide random molecular identifier. TCRdb ran MiXCR on the 5' RACE reads and lists one entry per CDR3 protein. This sample has over 1,200,000 distinct CDR3 sequences, with around 59% found just once. V lost 6 bases to trimming and J lost 5 bases; unmatched junction nucleotides: 22. The V gene's germline CDR1 is MGHRA and CDR2 YSYEKL. The CDR3 runs 19 residues. General study findings and limits: A roughly linear age-dependent decrease characterized TCR beta diversity per million T cells.

Sequencing input: blood. This TCR was sampled from a young man in good health. This rearrangement joins TRBV4-1 to TRBJ2-4, with 7 bases fitting TRBD1. The CDR3 sequence: CASSPQSIITGQGENIQYF. The CDR3 DNA is TGCGCCAGCAGTCCCCAGAGCATTATTACAGGGCAGGGGGAAAACATTCAGTACTTC.